This T cell receptor beta chain was captured in a study of tumor and adjacent non-tumor tissue in lung cancer. The CDR3 loop spans 17 amino acids. CDR1 is SGHAT, CDR2 FQDESV, per germline (reference sequence). This sample's RNA came from whole unsorted tissue. Between August and November 2014, newly diagnosed, chemotherapy-naive lung cancer patients underwent thoracic surgery in China. Study results and limitations: Tumor repertoires had a smaller top 100 clone share than normal lung. TCR diversity was significantly greater in tumor than normal lung tissue.

As concerns this clonotype: Its target is unknown. Germline is not matched at one junction end, which may reflect a read error.

The library came from three nested PCR rounds adapted from ARM-PCR protocols. MiXCR, run by TCRdb on the multiplex PCR reads, gives a single entry per CDR3 protein. The table shows roughly 200,000 distinct CDR3 sequences, with less than 80% occurring only once. V usage is TRBV11-1 and J usage is TRBJ2-1; 8 bases map to TRBD2. This receptor was taken from a man in his sixties with non-small cell lung cancer. The sequenced sample was lung tumor tissue. For the CDR3, the DNA is TGTGCCGGCAGCTTAGAGACTAGCGAGAGCTCCTACAATGAGCAGTTCTTC. The encoded protein is CAGSLETSESSYNEQFF. The variable domain in full, with the rest retrieved from reference TRBV11-1 and TRBJ2-1, is EAEVAQSPRYKITEKSQAVAFWCDPISGHATLYWYRQILGQGPELLVQFQDESVVDDSQLPKDRFSAERLKGVDSTLKIQPAELGDSAMYLCAGSLETSESSYNEQFFGPGTRLTVL.